A single sample gave rise to the 9 T cell receptor beta chains below, sequenced in a study of identical twins. TCRdb reanalysed the 5' RACE reads using MiXCR and keeps one entry per CDR3 protein. The table records roughly 260,000 distinct CDR3 sequences, approximately 7.9% of them present only once. Separately, the same data were catalogued under a study of yellow fever vaccine responses in identical twins.

The sample comprised CD8+ T cells sorted from blood. The origin of the receptors is a woman younger than 30 in good health.

CDR3 in DNA: TGTGCCAGCAGTTTAGCCCAGAATTCCTACGAGCAGTACTTC. Translating gives CASSLAQNSYEQYF. The chain couples TRBV27 to TRBJ2-7; D is ambiguous. Per germline, CDR1 MNHEY and CDR2 SMNVEV (reference sequence). Trimming took 2 bases from V and 1 from J, leaving 9 bases between them. The CDR3 consists of 14 residues.

This clonotype was seen more than once but under ten times. V gene TRBV29-1 combines with J gene TRBJ1-1; D is uncertain. Trimming took off 6 bases at V and 4 bases at J, with 12 bases between the two ends. This CDR3 comprises 12 residues. CDR1 is SQVTM and CDR2 is ANQGSEA in the germline V gene. CDR3 nucleotide sequence: TGCAGCGTCCCCAAAGTGGGCACTGAAGCTTTCTTT. This codes for CSVPKVGTEAFF.

In its sample, this clonotype was seen many times. The V and J genes are TRBV6-4 and TRBJ2-3; 12 bases line up with TRBD2. V lost 2 bases to trimming and J lost 4 bases; unmatched junction nucleotides: 4. This CDR3 is 16 amino acids long. In germline, CDR1 is MRHNA, CDR2 SNTAGT. CDR3 bases: TGTGCCAGCAGTGACAAGCTAGCGGGAGGGCCAGATACGCAGTATTTT. Translated: CASSDKLAGGPDTQYF.

This clonotype occurred many times. This chain links TRBV28 with TRBJ2-1; the match to TRBD1 covers 7 bases. Looked up from germline, CDR1 is MDHEN and CDR2 is SYDVKM. Trimming took 7 bases from V and 7 from J; bases not matched to a gene: 22. This CDR3 is built from 18 residues. The CDR3 reads CASTPPTKGAVPGNEQFF. CDR3 DNA sequence: TGTGCCAGCACCCCTCCCACCAAGGGGGCCGTACCGGGTAATGAGCAGTTCTTC.

This clonotype has just a few counts. The rearrangement links TRBV7-2 to TRBJ2-7; 11 bases align to TRBD2. The CDR3 runs 14 residues. CDR1 is SGHTA and CDR2 is FQGNSA in the germline V gene. The ends lost 5 bases at V and 10 bases at J; junction bases unmatched: 10. The CDR3 region is CASSTTSGGPPQYV. The CDR3 nucleotides read TGTGCCAGCAGCACAACTAGCGGGGGACCCCCACAGTACGTC.

The rearrangement joins TRBV7-6 to TRBJ1-5, with unresolved D. Per the germline V gene, CDR1 is SGHVS and CDR2 is FNYEAQ. Trimming stripped 3 bases from V and 7 bases from J, with 10 bases between. CDR3 length: 13 amino acids. The chain's CDR3 is CASSLELWQPQHF. CDR3 DNA sequence: TGTGCCAGCAGCTTGGAGCTATGGCAGCCCCAGCATTTT.

This clonotype was seen repeatedly, ten times or more. The chain links TRBV29-1 to TRBJ2-2; D possibly corresponds to TRBD1 (6 bases). Trimming shortened V by 1 base and J by 3 bases, and 15 bases separated the two germline ends. Germline CDR1 and CDR2: SQVTM and ANQGSEA. This CDR3 has 16 residues. CDR3 nucleotides: TGCAGCGTTGAAGGAGCAGGGGCCGTTGACACCGGGGAGCTGTTTTTT. Its protein is CSVEGAGAVDTGELFF.

This clonotype was observed a few times. For the CDR3, the DNA is TGTGCCAGCAGTTACGGGCGGGAAGAGCAGTACGTC. It is translated as CASSYGREEQYV. The chain is built from TRBV6-2 or TRBV6-3 and TRBJ2-7, with D perhaps TRBD2 (6 bases). The CDR3 is made up of 12 amino acids. Germline values: CDR1 MNHEY, CDR2 SVGEGT. V dropped 2 bases and J dropped 7 bases, with 9 bases sitting between them.

V gene TRBV13 combines with J gene TRBJ2-1; a weak D match, TRBD2 (6 bases). The germline V gene encodes CDR1 PRHDT and CDR2 FYEKMQ (reference sequence). The V and J ends lost 0 bases and 0 bases respectively, with 12 bases between them. This CDR3 spans 17 amino acids. CDR3 sequence reads: CASSLGLASSSYNEQFF. The CDR3 DNA reads as TGTGCCAGCAGCTTAGGGCTAGCGTCCAGCTCCTACAATGAGCAGTTCTTC.